This entry describes one T cell receptor (beta chain). Its target is unknown. From germline, CDR1 is SEHNR and CDR2 FQNEAQ (reference sequence). This CDR3 contains 16 residues. The V and J ends lost 4 bases and 3 bases respectively, with 18 bases between them. The sample originates from a study of OX40 agonist ivuxolimab in advanced cancers. For the study at large: The patients got ivuxolimab, which is an agonistic anti-OX40 (CD134) antibody.

Study-level points and caveats: In the expanded peripheral T cells, antigen specificity was never determined.

Produced via immunoSEQ multiplex PCR; TCRdb's table is partial and in-frame only. Of tens of thousands of clones listed, around 88% are singletons. The sequence derives from an adult with an advanced solid tumor such as melanoma, head and neck, liver or kidney cancer. Material: CD4+ or CD8+ T cells sorted from blood, obtained in a trial of the OX40 agonist ivuxolimab. The gene calls are TRBV7-9 and TRBJ1-1, with D hard to call. The CDR3 loop is CASSSQGRIGDTEAFF. CDR3 sequence (DNA): TGTGCCAGCAGCTCACAAGGACGAATCGGGGACACTGAAGCTTTCTTT.